The 18 T cell receptor beta chains listed next were all sequenced from one sample in a study of cytomegalovirus exposure and HLA in healthy donors. The method was immunoSEQ multiplex PCR; TCRdb's version includes in-frame clones alone and lacks a portion of them. The table shows some 250,000 clones, with around 91% occurring only once. The source material was PBMCs. These receptor sequences come from a woman aged 18-29 years in good health and CMV-seronegative.

The V and J genes are TRBV28 and TRBJ1-2; D might be TRBD1 (5 bases). The CDR3 has 14 residues. From germline, CDR1 is MDHEN and CDR2 SYDVKM. V was shortened by 3 bases and J by 5 bases, with 13 bases between the two germline ends. The CDR3 DNA follows: TGTGCCAGCAGTTTGGGGGGATATCGTTATGGCTACACCTTC. Translation: CASSLGGYRYGYTF.

As regards this clone: Other DNA sequences in the sample encode the same CDR3. The rearrangement joins TRBV19 to TRBJ1-2; D perhaps matches TRBD1 (5 bases). Looked up from germline, CDR1 is LNHDA and CDR2 is SQIVND (reference sequence). The CDR3 has 11 residues. With 4 bases removed from V and 5 bases from J, the gap between germline ends came to 5 bases. CDR3 residues: CASSTGYGYTF. In nucleotides, the CDR3 is TGTGCCAGTAGTACAGGGTATGGCTACACCTTC.

This sequence joins TRBV30 and TRBJ1-6; maybe TRBD1 (6 bases). The CDR3 has 14 residues. V was cut by 2 bases and J by 6 bases, with 11 bases left in between. The germline V gene encodes CDR1 GTSNPN and CDR2 SVGIG (reference sequence). In nucleotides, the CDR3 is TGTGCCTGGAGTTCGGGGGGGGCTAATTCACCCCTCCACTTT. Residues: CAWSSGGANSPLHF.

V usage is TRBV5-1 and J usage is TRBJ2-5; 7 bases align to TRBD1. The germline V gene has CDR1 SGHRS and CDR2 YFSETQ. The ends lost 4 bases at V and 2 bases at J; junction bases unmatched: 11. The CDR3 length is 16 residues. The CDR3 DNA follows: TGCGCCAGCAGCCGTAGGGGACAGAACGATCAAGAGACCCAGTACTTC. This gives the protein CASSRRGQNDQETQYF.

V usage is TRBV7-3 and J usage is TRBJ1-2; possible D gene TRBD1, 5 bases. The CDR3 is 14 amino acids. Germline V gene lookup returns CDR1 SGHTA and CDR2 FQGTGA. V was clipped by 5 bases and J by 3 bases, with 13 bases between them. Written as DNA, the CDR3 is TGTGCCAGCAGCCCCCACCGGGGGGACTATGGCTACACCTTC. It encodes CASSPHRGDYGYTF.

This chain uses TRBV4-3 with TRBJ2-3, with D tentatively TRBD1 (6 bases). The CDR3 sequence is 17 residues long. Germline V lookup: CDR1 LGHNA, CDR2 YSLEER. V was clipped by 1 base and J by 6 bases, with 20 bases between them. The CDR3 region is CASSQAPGDLGLDTQYF. Written as DNA, the CDR3 is TGCGCCAGCAGCCAAGCCCCAGGGGATTTAGGTCTGGATACGCAGTATTTT.

Only one count was recorded for this clone. CDR3 sequence reads: CASMREGYTDTQYF. The CDR3 nucleotides read TGTGCCAGCATGAGGGAGGGTTACACAGATACGCAGTATTTT. The rearrangement uses TRBV27 and TRBJ2-3, with 7 positions matching TRBD2. CDR3 length equals 14 residues. V dropped 7 bases and J dropped 2; count of bases not matched to a gene: 6. From germline, CDR1 is MNHEY and CDR2 SMNVEV (reference sequence).

The chain is built from TRBV5-6 and TRBJ1-4; 9 bases line up with TRBD1. Germline V gene lookup returns CDR1 SGHDT and CDR2 YYEEEE. The J segment lost 8 bases and the V segment lost 1 base, leaving 3 bases of the junction unmatched. The CDR3 covers 14 residues. CDR3 amino acids: CASSLTGQGEKLFF. DNA for the CDR3: TGTGCCAGCAGCTTGACGGGACAGGGAGAAAAACTGTTTTTT.

The gene calls are TRBV5-1 and TRBJ2-2; TRBD2 might be the D (5 bases). V gave up 4 bases and J gave up 14 bases, with 27 bases separating them. The germline V gene encodes CDR1 SGHRS and CDR2 YFSETQ. The CDR3 contains 16 residues. The CDR3 is CASSPDPEGPRLSLFF. The CDR3 nucleotides are TGCGCCAGCAGCCCAGACCCCGAGGGTCCCAGGCTCTCCCTGTTTTTT.

This chain links TRBV6-1 with TRBJ1-1, with 9 bases aligning to TRBD1. The germline V gene has CDR1 MNHNS and CDR2 SASEGT. Trimming took 2 bases from V and 4 from J; bases not matched to a gene: 5. The CDR3 runs to 15 residues. Here the CDR3 DNA reads TGTGCCAGCAGTGAAACAGGGGGCGTGGGCACTGAAGCTTTCTTT. It is translated as CASSETGGVGTEAFF.

This clone was seen a few times. The V and J genes are TRBV6-1 and TRBJ1-6; perhaps TRBD1 as D (6 bases). The V gene's germline CDR1 is MNHNS and CDR2 SASEGT. There are 15 residues in the CDR3. The V gene lost 1 base and the J gene lost 5 bases, with 9 bases spanning the gap. CDR3 in amino acids: CASSEETGNNSPLHF. The CDR3 DNA follows: TGTGCCAGCAGTGAAGAGACAGGAAATAATTCACCCCTCCACTTT.

Notes on this clone: The same CDR3 arises from other DNA sequences in this sample as well. The V and J genes are TRBV9 and TRBJ1-3; unclear D gene. The germline gives CDR1 SGDLS, CDR2 YYNGEE. The CDR3 sequence is 12 residues long. The V and J ends lost 3 bases and 4 bases respectively, with 5 bases between them. The CDR3 reads CASSGQGNTIYF. The DNA of the CDR3 is TGTGCCAGCAGCGGGCAGGGAAACACCATATATTTT.

The rearrangement links TRBV7-9 to TRBJ1-6, with D possibly matching TRBD1 (6 bases). The ends were cut back, 3 bases at V and 10 bases at J, with 10 bases in the middle. The length of the CDR3 is 13 residues. The germline CDR1 and CDR2 sequences are SEHNR and FQNEAQ (reference sequence). In DNA form, the CDR3 reads TGTGCCAGCAGCTTCCAGGGGTACTCACCCCTCCACTTT. This sequence encodes CASSFQGYSPLHF.

The chain combines TRBV5-4 with TRBJ2-3; 7 bases agree with TRBD1. V lost 4 bases and J lost 5; bases outside the gene matches: 13. Germline lookup yields CDR1 SGHNT and CDR2 YYREEE (reference sequence). CDR3 length equals 16 residues. The CDR3 DNA reads TGTGCCAGCAGCCCCCTCCGACAGGGAGAAAAAGATACGCAGTATTTT. It specifies CASSPLRQGEKDTQYF.

The chain combines TRBV30 with TRBJ1-1, with TRBD1 as a possible D gene (6 bases). V was clipped by 3 bases and J by 0 bases, with 8 bases between them. Germline CDR1 reads GTSNPN; CDR2 reads SVGIG (reference sequence). The CDR3 length is 13 residues. DNA for the CDR3: TGTGCCTGGAGCGACAGGATGAACACTGAAGCTTTCTTT. This encodes CAWSDRMNTEAFF.

The chain links TRBV5-1 to TRBJ1-1; maybe TRBD1 (6 bases). The CDR3 extends over 13 amino acids. V dropped 0 bases and J dropped 6 bases, with 9 bases sitting between them. Germline V gives CDR1 SGHRS, CDR2 YFSETQ. CDR3 region: CASSLEQGAEAFF. Here the CDR3 DNA reads TGCGCCAGCAGCTTGGAACAGGGCGCTGAAGCTTTCTTT.

The chain has TRBV11-3 and TRBJ2-1; perhaps TRBD2 as D (5 bases). This CDR3 region has 15 residues. Trimming shortened V by 1 base and J by 1 base, and 8 bases separated the two germline ends. Per the germline V gene, CDR1 is SGHNT and CDR2 is YENEEA. The CDR3 is CASSLGGWSYNEQFF. The CDR3 region has the DNA TGTGCCAGCAGCTTAGGAGGGTGGTCCTACAATGAGCAGTTCTTC.

The chain carries TRBV28 and TRBJ1-6, with 9 bases lining up with TRBD1. The germline CDR1 and CDR2 sequences are MDHEN and SYDVKM. CDR3 length: 15 amino acids. V trimming: 4 bases; J trimming: 11 bases; junction bases outside the gene matches: 9. The CDR3 nucleotides read TGTGCCAGCAGTTCCCGGGACAGGGCTTTTACACCCCTCCACTTT. Amino acids: CASSSRDRAFTPLHF.